Each of the 32 T cell receptor beta chains below was sequenced from the same sample in a study of blood T cell repertoires in COVID-19. Data came from immunoSEQ multiplex PCR; TCRdb stores just in-frame clones and leaves some out. The data contain a few hundred thousand clones, around 86% of them singletons. Sequencing was carried out using peripheral blood. These receptors originate from a woman in her seventies with COVID-19, enrolled during active disease.

Here the CDR3 DNA reads TGTGCCAGCAGTGAGGTGGCGGGCGCGGTCGGTCAGCCCCAGCATTTT. Translated, it gives CASSEVAGAVGQPQHF. The chain combines TRBV2 with TRBJ1-5; the D is unclear. The CDR3 covers 16 residues. CDR1 and CDR2 (germline): SNHLY, FYNNEI. Trimming shortened V by 3 bases and J by 6 bases, and 18 bases separated the two germline ends.

This clone was detected only a few times. The CDR3 DNA reads TGTGCCAGCAGTTCCCGGGACAGGGATATCGCTGAAGCTTTCTTT. Encoded protein: CASSSRDRDIAEAFF. V is TRBV27 and J is TRBJ1-1; 9 bases are shared with TRBD1. This CDR3 comprises 15 residues. Germline lookup yields CDR1 MNHEY and CDR2 SMNVEV (reference sequence). J was trimmed by 6 bases and V by 4 bases; bases with no gene match: 9.

The chain links TRBV4-2 to TRBJ2-7, with D possibly matching TRBD1 (6 bases). V was shortened by 4 bases and J by 9 bases, with 10 bases between the two germline ends. In germline, CDR1 is LGHNA, CDR2 YNFKEQ. The CDR3 covers 11 residues. The CDR3 loop is CASSLGARQYF. CDR3 in DNA: TGTGCCAGCAGCCTGGGGGCCAGGCAGTACTTC.

J is TRBJ2-4 and V is TRBV27; TRBD2 matches 11 bases. Germline loops: CDR1 MNHEY, CDR2 SMNVEV (reference sequence). The CDR3 totals 16 residues. After removal of 8 bases from V and 0 bases from J, the junction contained 6 bases not matched to a gene. This CDR3 reads CASASGGKLAKNIQYF. The CDR3 bases are TGTGCCAGCGCTAGCGGGGGGAAGCTAGCCAAAAACATTCAGTACTTC.

The chain carries TRBV7-2 and TRBJ2-7, with 7 bases aligning to TRBD2. V dropped 5 bases and J dropped 3; count of bases not matched to a gene: 10. This CDR3 contains 15 residues. The germline V gene encodes CDR1 SGHTA and CDR2 FQGNSA. CDR3 amino acids: CASSLDWTSGYEQYF. CDR3 nucleotides: TGTGCCAGCAGCCTCGATTGGACTAGTGGCTACGAGCAGTACTTC.

The chain uses TRBV28 and TRBJ1-4; D possibly corresponds to TRBD1 (5 bases). CDR1 is MDHEN and CDR2 is SYDVKM in the germline V gene. Trimming took off 7 bases at V and 2 bases at J, with 17 bases between the two ends. CDR3 size: 16 residues. CDR3: CASKSGQGSTNEKLFF. The CDR3 DNA sequence: TGTGCCAGCAAGTCTGGGCAGGGTAGTACTAATGAAAAACTGTTTTTT. The variable domain in full, with the rest retrieved from reference TRBV28 and TRBJ1-4, is DVKVTQSSRYLVKRTGEKVFLECVQDMDHENMFWYRQDPGLGLRLIYFSYDVKMKEKGDIPEGYSVSREKKERFSLILESASTNQTSMYLCASKSGQGSTNEKLFFGSGTQLSVL.

V gene TRBV6-6 combines with J gene TRBJ2-5; D perhaps matches TRBD1 (8 bases). The CDR3 has 15 residues. Deletions cut 7 bases from V and 4 bases from J, with 19 bases between. Germline V CDR1 and CDR2: MNHNY, SVGAGI (reference sequence). CDR3 coding DNA: TGTGCCAGCACCTACGGGACAGGCGGGAGAGAGACCCAGTACTTC. Protein product: CASTYGTGGRETQYF.

This chain connects TRBV27 to TRBJ1-2; 7 nucleotides align to TRBD1. After removal of 8 bases from V and 3 bases from J, the junction contained 21 bases not matched to a gene. Germline CDR1 is MNHEY and CDR2 is SMNVEV (reference sequence). The CDR3 is 18 amino acids. CDR3 bases: TGTGCCAGCTGGCCCAGCGGTACAGGGGAGGCCCAGTACTATGGCTACACCTTC. It translates to CASWPSGTGEAQYYGYTF.

The chain links TRBV5-6 to TRBJ1-2; possibly TRBD1 for D (5 bases). This CDR3 spans 15 amino acids. V was cut by 0 bases and J by 4 bases, with 13 bases left in between. Germline CDR1 SGHDT, CDR2 YYEEEE. The CDR3 DNA is TGTGCCAGCAGCTTGGCCAGGTGGGGGGGCTATGGCTACACCTTC. Protein sequence: CASSLARWGGYGYTF.

The chain is built from TRBV9 and TRBJ1-5; no firm D call. This CDR3 region has 13 residues. Trimming pared 4 bases from V and 6 bases from J, leaving 11 bases between. Germline loops: CDR1 SGDLS, CDR2 YYNGEE. Here the CDR3 reads CASSSSESQPQHF. CDR3 in DNA: TGTGCCAGCAGCTCCTCCGAGAGTCAGCCCCAGCATTTT.

This chain links TRBV28 with TRBJ2-1, with TRBD2 matching 11 bases. The CDR3 covers 16 residues. Germline V gene sequence: CDR1 MDHEN, CDR2 SYDVKM. Losses at the gene ends were 8 bases for V and 7 bases for J; bases not matched to a gene: 13. The CDR3 sequence: CASRNSGRALFNEQFF. The CDR3 DNA sequence: TGTGCCAGCCGTAATAGCGGGAGGGCCCTTTTTAATGAGCAGTTCTTC.

J is TRBJ1-1 and V is TRBV28; perhaps TRBD1 as D (5 bases). The length of the CDR3 is 16 residues. V was cut by 3 bases and J by 2 bases, with 16 bases left in between. Germline lookup yields CDR1 MDHEN and CDR2 SYDVKM. This chain's CDR3 is CASSLGRVVGNTEAFF. CDR3 nucleotide sequence: TGTGCCAGCAGTTTGGGCAGGGTCGTGGGAAACACTGAAGCTTTCTTT.

This chain uses TRBV18 with TRBJ2-5, with D tentatively TRBD1 (5 bases). The V end was cut by 3 bases, the J end by 5 bases, with 13 bases between. Germline V lookup: CDR1 KGHSH, CDR2 LQKENI. CDR3 size: 14 residues. The CDR3 sequence is CASSPTGLWETQYF. Here the CDR3 DNA reads TGTGCCAGCTCACCTACAGGTTTGTGGGAGACCCAGTACTTC.

V is TRBV7-6 and J is TRBJ2-3; D is possibly TRBD2 (5 bases). Trimming stripped 1 base from V and 0 bases from J, with 8 bases between. The CDR3 totals 15 residues. Germline CDR1 SGHVS, CDR2 FNYEAQ. CDR3 nucleotide sequence: TGTGCCAGCAGCTTAGGCCCTAGCAGCACAGATACGCAGTATTTT. Protein sequence: CASSLGPSSTDTQYF.

The V gene is TRBV24-1, the J gene TRBJ2-7; a weak D match, TRBD1 (6 bases). The CDR3 sequence is 14 residues long. CDR1 KGHDR and CDR2 SFDVKD come from the germline V gene. V lost 4 bases, J lost 4 bases, and 13 bases lay in between. CDR3 amino acids: CATSEADRTYEQYF. CDR3 coding DNA: TGTGCCACCAGTGAGGCCGACAGGACTTACGAGCAGTACTTC.

The chain is built from TRBV3-1 (or the pseudogene TRBV3-2) and TRBJ2-2, with D perhaps matching TRBD2 (5 bases). The germline V and J ends were trimmed by 4 bases and 5 bases, with 14 bases remaining between them. Germline lookup yields CDR1 LGHDT and CDR2 YNNKEL (reference sequence). The CDR3 spans 15 residues. The CDR3 DNA follows: TGTGCCAGCAGCCGAGACGTACCGGGGACCGGGGAGCTGTTTTTT. Translating it yields CASSRDVPGTGELFF.

This chain connects TRBV5-4 to TRBJ2-3; maybe TRBD2 (5 bases). Trimming took off 4 bases at V and 0 bases at J, with 15 bases between the two ends. The CDR3 sequence is 16 residues long. Per germline, CDR1 SGHNT and CDR2 YYREEE (reference sequence). Written as DNA, the CDR3 is TGTGCCAGCAGCCAAGGTCGGGGAAGGAGCACAGATACGCAGTATTTT. It encodes CASSQGRGRSTDTQYF.

CDR3 bases: TGCGCCAGCAGCACCGGGACTAGCGGGATTACCCTCTTAGCCAAAAACATTCAGTACTTC. Translating gives CASSTGTSGITLLAKNIQYF. The chain couples TRBV5-1 to TRBJ2-4; 13 nucleotides agree with TRBD2. The CDR3 sequence is 20 residues long. Trimming removed 4 bases from V and 0 bases from J; junction bases left unmatched: 13. CDR1 is SGHRS and CDR2 is YFSETQ in the germline V gene.

The chain couples TRBV10-3 to TRBJ1-1; D perhaps matches TRBD1 (6 bases). The CDR3 is 13 amino acids. Germline CDR1 and CDR2: ENHRY and SYGVKD. V lost 6 bases to trimming and J lost 8 bases, with 16 bases between them. The CDR3 DNA reads TGTGCCATCAGCTTCGAGGGGGGGAGGGAAGCTTTCTTT. It codes for CAISFEGGREAFF.

The chain is built from TRBV4-1 and TRBJ2-1; weak D call: TRBD2 (5 bases). The CDR3 has 15 amino acids. V lost 1 base and J lost 7, with 14 bases in between. Germline V CDR1 and CDR2: MGHRA, YSYEKL. The CDR3 spells CASSQAELVGNEQFF. The CDR3 region has the DNA TGCGCCAGCAGCCAAGCCGAACTAGTCGGGAATGAGCAGTTCTTC.

This clone showed up many times. The chain uses TRBV19 and TRBJ2-7, with D possibly matching TRBD1 (7 bases). CDR1 LNHDA and CDR2 SQIVND come from the germline V gene (reference sequence). The CDR3 extends over 16 amino acids. The V end lost 5 bases, the J end lost 3 bases, and 20 bases lay between the germline ends. CDR3 DNA: TGTGCCAGTAGTCCTGAGGGGCGACAGGGAGGCTACGAGCAGTACTTC. It is translated as CASSPEGRQGGYEQYF.

The J gene is TRBJ2-2, the V gene TRBV30; 7 positions match TRBD1. This CDR3 spans 14 amino acids. V trimming: 3 bases; J trimming: 5 bases; junction bases outside the gene matches: 6. CDR1 GTSNPN and CDR2 SVGIG come from the germline V gene (reference sequence). The CDR3 DNA reads as TGTGCCTGGAGCCGGGACAGCAGAACCGGGGAGCTGTTTTTT. The encoded protein is CAWSRDSRTGELFF.

This rearrangement joins TRBV3-1 (or the pseudogene TRBV3-2) to TRBJ2-7; TRBD2 aligns across 7 bases. The CDR3 extends over 14 amino acids. Germline V gives CDR1 LGHDT, CDR2 YNNKEL (reference sequence). J gave up 4 bases and V 3 bases, and 6 bases lay outside the gene matches. Here the CDR3 reads CASSHVGGPYEQYF. CDR3 in DNA: TGTGCCAGCAGCCATGTGGGAGGGCCTTACGAGCAGTACTTC.

Concerning this clone: At the DNA level, this CDR3 is encoded by other sequences in the same sample as well. The chain joins TRBV9 to TRBJ2-7, with D maybe TRBD2 (5 bases). The germline gives CDR1 SGDLS, CDR2 YYNGEE. Trimming stripped 0 bases from V and 0 bases from J, with 7 bases between. This CDR3 has 14 residues. Here the CDR3 reads CASSVGSGSYEQYF. The CDR3 nucleotides are TGTGCCAGCAGCGTAGGAAGCGGCTCCTACGAGCAGTACTTC.

The chain has TRBV19 and TRBJ2-7, with D possibly being TRBD2 (6 bases). V lost 5 bases, J lost 7 bases, and 9 bases lay in between. The CDR3 is 11 amino acids. CDR1 LNHDA and CDR2 SQIVND come from the germline V gene (reference sequence). CDR3 coding DNA: TGTGCCAGTAGTCTTGGACTAGAGCAGTACTTC. This gives the protein CASSLGLEQYF.

This clone was counted ten times or more. The rearrangement links TRBV11-2 to TRBJ2-7, with D possibly TRBD2 on 6 matching bases. CDR1 and CDR2 (germline): SGHAT, FQNNGV. The V gene lost 3 bases and the J gene lost 1 base, with 13 bases spanning the gap. CDR3 length: 15 residues. CDR3 loop: CASSLSSSVSYEQYF. As DNA, the CDR3 is TGTGCCAGCAGCTTGAGCTCTAGCGTTTCCTACGAGCAGTACTTC.

The chain employs TRBV5-1 and TRBJ1-6, with D possibly TRBD1 on 5 matching bases. Per the germline V gene, CDR1 is SGHRS and CDR2 is YFSETQ. The CDR3 contains 16 residues. With 2 bases removed from V and 3 bases from J, the gap between germline ends came to 12 bases. This chain's CDR3 is CASSLSGPLYNSPLHF. CDR3 nucleotides: TGCGCCAGCAGCTTATCAGGGCCCCTCTATAATTCACCCCTCCACTTT.

The chain carries TRBV5-1 and TRBJ1-1, with TRBD1 matching over 8 bases. The CDR3 contains 14 residues. CDR1 and CDR2 (germline): SGHRS, YFSETQ. V shed 7 bases and J 5 bases; nucleotides not matched to a gene: 10. CDR3 loop: CASLPGTGQTEAFF. The CDR3 DNA is TGCGCCAGCCTTCCCGGGACAGGTCAAACTGAAGCTTTCTTT.

The V gene is TRBV18, the J gene TRBJ2-2; D may be TRBD1 (6 bases). Between the trimmed V and J ends, which lost 3 bases and 2 bases, there was a span of 13 bases. Looked up from germline, CDR1 is KGHSH and CDR2 is LQKENI. This CDR3 has 16 residues. CDR3 in amino acids: CASSPPQGPNTGELFF. The CDR3, as DNA: TGTGCCAGCTCACCTCCTCAGGGGCCCAACACCGGGGAGCTGTTTTTT.

The chain has TRBV4-3 and TRBJ2-1, with a possible D match to TRBD2 (6 bases). Between the trimmed V and J ends, which lost 5 bases and 5 bases, there was a span of 16 bases. Germline CDR1 reads LGHNA; CDR2 reads YSLEER. The CDR3 consists of 15 residues. Here the CDR3 DNA reads TGCGCCAGCAGCAGGGAGGTTAGCCGAGACAATGAGCAGTTCTTC. This codes for CASSREVSRDNEQFF.

This chain links TRBV27 with TRBJ1-2, with a tentative D call TRBD1 (5 bases). From germline, CDR1 is MNHEY and CDR2 SMNVEV (reference sequence). The CDR3 is 17 residues long. V shed 6 bases and J shed 6 bases, with 26 bases lying between them. CDR3 loop: CASSIDSSYSYRDGYTF. CDR3 coding DNA: TGTGCCAGCAGCATCGACAGCTCCTACTCCTATCGTGATGGCTACACCTTC.

This chain uses TRBV3-1 (or the pseudogene TRBV3-2) with TRBJ1-1; maybe TRBD1 (6 bases). V dropped 0 bases and J dropped 4 bases, with 12 bases sitting between them. Germline V gives CDR1 LGHDT, CDR2 YNNKEL (reference sequence). This CDR3 is 15 amino acids long. The chain's CDR3 is CASSQDAGGGTEAFF. In DNA form, the CDR3 reads TGTGCCAGCAGCCAAGATGCGGGAGGGGGCACTGAAGCTTTCTTT.